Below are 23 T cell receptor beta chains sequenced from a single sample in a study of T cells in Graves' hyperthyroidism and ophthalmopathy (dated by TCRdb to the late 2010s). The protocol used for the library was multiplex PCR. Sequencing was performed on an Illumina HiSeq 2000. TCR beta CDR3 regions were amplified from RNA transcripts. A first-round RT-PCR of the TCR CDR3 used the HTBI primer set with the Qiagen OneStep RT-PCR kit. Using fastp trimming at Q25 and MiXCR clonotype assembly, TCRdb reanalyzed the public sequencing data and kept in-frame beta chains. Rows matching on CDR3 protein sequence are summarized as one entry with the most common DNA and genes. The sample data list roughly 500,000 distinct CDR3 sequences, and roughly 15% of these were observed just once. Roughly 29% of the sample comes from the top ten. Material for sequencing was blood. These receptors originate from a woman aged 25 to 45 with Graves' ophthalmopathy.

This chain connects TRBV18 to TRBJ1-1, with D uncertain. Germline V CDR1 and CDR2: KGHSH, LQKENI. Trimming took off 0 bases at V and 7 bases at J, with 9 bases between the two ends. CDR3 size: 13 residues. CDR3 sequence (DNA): TGTGCCAGCTCACCACCGATGCGGGATGAAGCTTTCTTT. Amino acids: CASSPPMRDEAFF. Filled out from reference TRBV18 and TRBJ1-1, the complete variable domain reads NAGVMQNPRHLVRRRGQEARLRCSPMKGHSHVYWYRQLPEEGLKFMVYLQKENIIDESGMPKERFSAEFPKEGPSILRIQQVVRGDSAAYFCASSPPMRDEAFFGQGTRLTVV.

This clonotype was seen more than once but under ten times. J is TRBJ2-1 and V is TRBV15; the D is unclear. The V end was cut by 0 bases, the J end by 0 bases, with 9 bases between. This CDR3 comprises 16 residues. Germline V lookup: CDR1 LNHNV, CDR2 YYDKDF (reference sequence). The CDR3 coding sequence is TGTGCCACCAGCAGAGACGGAGTTAGCTCCTACAATGAGCAGTTCTTC. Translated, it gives CATSRDGVSSYNEQFF.

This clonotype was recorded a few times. The CDR3 reads CASSSTGTSGYEQYF. The CDR3 coding sequence is TGTGCCAGCAGTTCAACCGGGACTAGCGGTTACGAGCAGTACTTC. The chain links TRBV27 to TRBJ2-7; 11 nucleotides match TRBD2. The V gene end was trimmed by 4 bases and the J gene end by 4 bases; junction bases not matched to a gene: 6. Germline V gives CDR1 MNHEY, CDR2 SMNVEV (reference sequence). The CDR3 length is 15 residues.

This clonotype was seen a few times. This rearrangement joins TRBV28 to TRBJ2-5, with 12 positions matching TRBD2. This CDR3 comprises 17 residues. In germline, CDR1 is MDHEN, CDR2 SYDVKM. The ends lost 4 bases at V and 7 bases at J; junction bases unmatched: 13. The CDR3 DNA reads TGTGCCAGCAGTTGGCTAGCGGGAGGGCGGGAATTTAGGACCCAGTACTTC. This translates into CASSWLAGGREFRTQYF.

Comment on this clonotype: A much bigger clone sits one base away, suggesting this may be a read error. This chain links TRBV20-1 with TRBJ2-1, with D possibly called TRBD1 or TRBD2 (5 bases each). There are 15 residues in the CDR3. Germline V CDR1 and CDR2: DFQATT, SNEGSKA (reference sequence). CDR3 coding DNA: TGCGGTGCGCGCCGGGGCGGAAAGTCCTACAATGAGCAGTTCTTC. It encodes CGARRGGKSYNEQFF.

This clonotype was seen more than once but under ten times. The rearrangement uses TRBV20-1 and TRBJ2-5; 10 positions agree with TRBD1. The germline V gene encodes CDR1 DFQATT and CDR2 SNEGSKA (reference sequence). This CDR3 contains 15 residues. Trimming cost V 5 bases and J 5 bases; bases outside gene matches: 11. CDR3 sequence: CSARLGTGAIETQYF. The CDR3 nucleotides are TGCAGTGCTCGTCTCGGGACAGGGGCTATCGAGACCCAGTACTTC.

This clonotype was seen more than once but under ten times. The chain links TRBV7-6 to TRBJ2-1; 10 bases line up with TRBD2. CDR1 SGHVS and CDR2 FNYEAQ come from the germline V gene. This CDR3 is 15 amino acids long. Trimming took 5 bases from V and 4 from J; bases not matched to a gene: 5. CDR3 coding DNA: TGTGCCAGCAGCATCCTAGCGGGGGATTACAATGAGCAGTTCTTC. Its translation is CASSILAGDYNEQFF.

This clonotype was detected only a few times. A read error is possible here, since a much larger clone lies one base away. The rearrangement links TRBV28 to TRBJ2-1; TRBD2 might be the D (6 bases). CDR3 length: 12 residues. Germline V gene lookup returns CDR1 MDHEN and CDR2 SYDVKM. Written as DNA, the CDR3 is TGTGCCAGCAGAGCGGGTATGAATGAGCAGTCCTTC. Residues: CASRAGMNEQSF.

For the CDR3, the DNA is TGTGCCAGCAGTGAAGGGGACTCAAACTATGGCTACACCTTC. Protein product: CASSEGDSNYGYTF. V and J are TRBV6-1 and TRBJ1-2; weak D call: TRBD1 (5 bases). V gave up 1 base and J gave up 2 bases, with 8 bases separating them. This CDR3 is 14 amino acids long. The germline V gene encodes CDR1 MNHNS and CDR2 SASEGT.

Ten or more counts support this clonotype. The CDR3 nucleotides are TGTGCCTGGGCAAGGACAGCGGGAGGGTTTGACAATGAGCAGTTCTTC. This translates into CAWARTAGGFDNEQFF. The V gene is TRBV30, the J gene TRBJ2-1, with TRBD2 matching over 10 bases. From germline, CDR1 is GTSNPN and CDR2 SVGIG (reference sequence). The CDR3 runs 16 residues. V shed 5 bases and J 5 bases; nucleotides not matched to a gene: 12.

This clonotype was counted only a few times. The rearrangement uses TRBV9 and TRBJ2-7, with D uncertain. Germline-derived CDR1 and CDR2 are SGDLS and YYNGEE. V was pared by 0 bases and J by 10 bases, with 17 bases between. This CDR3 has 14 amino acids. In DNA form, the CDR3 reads TGTGCCAGCAGCGTAGGGCTGGAACCTACGAATCAGTACTTC. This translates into CASSVGLEPTNQYF.

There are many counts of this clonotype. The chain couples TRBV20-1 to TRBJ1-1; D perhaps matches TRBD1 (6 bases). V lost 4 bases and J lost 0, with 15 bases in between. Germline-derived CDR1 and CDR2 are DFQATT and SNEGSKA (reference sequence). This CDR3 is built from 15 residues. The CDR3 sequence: CSATGEETMNTEAFF. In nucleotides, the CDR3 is TGCAGTGCTACAGGGGAGGAGACCATGAACACTGAAGCTTTCTTT.

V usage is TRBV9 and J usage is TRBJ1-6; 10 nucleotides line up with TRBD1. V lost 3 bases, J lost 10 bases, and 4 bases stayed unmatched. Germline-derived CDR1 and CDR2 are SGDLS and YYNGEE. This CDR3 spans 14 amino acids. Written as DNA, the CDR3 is TGTGCCAGCAGCGGGACAGGGGGGAGCTCACCCCTCCACTTT. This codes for CASSGTGGSSPLHF.

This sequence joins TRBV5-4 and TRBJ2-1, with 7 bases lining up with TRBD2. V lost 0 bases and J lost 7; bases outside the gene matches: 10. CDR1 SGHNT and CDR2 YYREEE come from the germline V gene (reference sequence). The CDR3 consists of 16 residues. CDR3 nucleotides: TGTGCCAGCAGCTTGGCTTCGGTAGCGGGTGGTAATGAGCAGTTCTTC. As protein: CASSLASVAGGNEQFF.

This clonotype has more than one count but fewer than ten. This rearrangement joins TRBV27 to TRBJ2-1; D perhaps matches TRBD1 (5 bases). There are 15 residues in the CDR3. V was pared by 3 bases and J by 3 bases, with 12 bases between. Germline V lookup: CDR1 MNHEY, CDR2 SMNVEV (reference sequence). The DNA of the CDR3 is TGTGCCAGCAGTTTCGCGACAGTTTTCTACAATGAGCAGTTCTTC. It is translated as CASSFATVFYNEQFF.

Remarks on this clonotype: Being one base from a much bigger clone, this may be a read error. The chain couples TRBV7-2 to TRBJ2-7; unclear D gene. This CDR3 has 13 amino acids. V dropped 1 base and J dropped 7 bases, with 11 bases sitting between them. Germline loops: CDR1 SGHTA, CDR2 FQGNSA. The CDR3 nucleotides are TGTGCCAGCAGCTTAGGGCTGTACTCTGAGCAGTACTTC. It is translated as CASSLGLYSEQYF.

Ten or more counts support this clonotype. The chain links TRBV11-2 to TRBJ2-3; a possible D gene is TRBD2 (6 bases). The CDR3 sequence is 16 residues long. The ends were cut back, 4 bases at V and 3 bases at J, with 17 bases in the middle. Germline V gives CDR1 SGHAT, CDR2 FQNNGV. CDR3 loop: CASSSLGGPRTDTQYF. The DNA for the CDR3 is TGTGCCAGCAGCTCCCTAGGAGGGCCGCGGACAGATACGCAGTATTTT.

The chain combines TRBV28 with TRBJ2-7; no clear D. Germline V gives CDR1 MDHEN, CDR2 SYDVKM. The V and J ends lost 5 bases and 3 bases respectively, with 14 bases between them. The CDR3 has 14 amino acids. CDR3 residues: CASSAPPKIYEQYF. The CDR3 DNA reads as TGTGCCAGCAGTGCCCCGCCTAAAATCTACGAGCAGTACTTC. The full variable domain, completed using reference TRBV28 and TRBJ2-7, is DVKVTQSSRYLVKRTGEKVFLECVQDMDHENMFWYRQDPGLGLRLIYFSYDVKMKEKGDIPEGYSVSREKKERFSLILESASTNQTSMYLCASSAPPKIYEQYFGPGTRLTVT.

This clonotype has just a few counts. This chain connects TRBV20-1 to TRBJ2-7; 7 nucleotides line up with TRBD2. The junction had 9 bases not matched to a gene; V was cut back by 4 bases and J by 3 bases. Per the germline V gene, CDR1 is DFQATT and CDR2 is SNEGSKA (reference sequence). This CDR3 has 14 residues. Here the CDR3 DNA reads TGCAGTGCTACCCCTCTAGCGGAGTACTACGAGCAGTACTTC. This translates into CSATPLAEYYEQYF.

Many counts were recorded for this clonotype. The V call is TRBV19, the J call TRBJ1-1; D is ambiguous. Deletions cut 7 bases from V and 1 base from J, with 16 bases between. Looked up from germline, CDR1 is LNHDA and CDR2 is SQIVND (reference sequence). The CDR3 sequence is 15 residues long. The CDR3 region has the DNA TGTGCCAGTACCCCAACCAGAGTTCGGAACACTGAAGCTTTCTTT. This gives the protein CASTPTRVRNTEAFF.

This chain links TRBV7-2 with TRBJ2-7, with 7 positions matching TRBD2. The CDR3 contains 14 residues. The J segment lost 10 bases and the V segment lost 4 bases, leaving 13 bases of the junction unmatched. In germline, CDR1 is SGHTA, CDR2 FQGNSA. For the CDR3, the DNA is TGTGCCAGCAGCTCGATGGGGGGGAGGAACACTCAGTACTTC. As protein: CASSSMGGRNTQYF.

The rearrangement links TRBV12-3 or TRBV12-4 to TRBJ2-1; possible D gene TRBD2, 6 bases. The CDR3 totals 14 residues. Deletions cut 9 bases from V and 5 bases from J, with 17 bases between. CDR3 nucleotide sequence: TGTGCCAGTACCGGGGGTTTTATAAACAATGAGCAGTTCTTC. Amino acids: CASTGGFINNEQFF.

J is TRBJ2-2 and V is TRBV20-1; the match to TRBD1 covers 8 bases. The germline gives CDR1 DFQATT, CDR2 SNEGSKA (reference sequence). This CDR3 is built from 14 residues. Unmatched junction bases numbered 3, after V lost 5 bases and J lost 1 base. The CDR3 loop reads CSAEGTGNTGELFF. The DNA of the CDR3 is TGCAGTGCTGAGGGGACAGGGAACACCGGGGAGCTGTTTTTT.